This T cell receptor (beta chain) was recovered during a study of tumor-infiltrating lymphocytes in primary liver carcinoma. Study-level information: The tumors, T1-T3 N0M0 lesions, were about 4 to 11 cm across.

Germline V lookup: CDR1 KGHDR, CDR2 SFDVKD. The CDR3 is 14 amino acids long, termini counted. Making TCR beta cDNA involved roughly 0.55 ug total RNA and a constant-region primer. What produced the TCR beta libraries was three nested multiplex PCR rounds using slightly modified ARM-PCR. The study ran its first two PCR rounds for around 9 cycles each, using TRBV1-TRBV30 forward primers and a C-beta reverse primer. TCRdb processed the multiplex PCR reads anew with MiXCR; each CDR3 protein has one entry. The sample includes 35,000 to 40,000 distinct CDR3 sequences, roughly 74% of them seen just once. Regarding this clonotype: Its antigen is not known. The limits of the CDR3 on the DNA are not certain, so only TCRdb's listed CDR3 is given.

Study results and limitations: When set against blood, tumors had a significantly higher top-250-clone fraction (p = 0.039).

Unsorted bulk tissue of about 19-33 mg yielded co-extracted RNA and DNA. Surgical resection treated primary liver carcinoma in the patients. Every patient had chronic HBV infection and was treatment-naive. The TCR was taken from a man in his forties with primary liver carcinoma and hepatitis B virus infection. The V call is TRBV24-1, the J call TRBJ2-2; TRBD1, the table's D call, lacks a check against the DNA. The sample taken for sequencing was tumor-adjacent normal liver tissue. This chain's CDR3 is CATGPPGITGSCFF.